This T cell receptor beta chain is from a study of T-cell reconstitution after alpha-beta-depleted transplantation in children. Study-level points and caveats: T-cell counts and diversity at one year post-transplant came mainly from newly produced T cells. Several hundred expanded graft clones reportedly supplied alpha-beta T cells about two months after transplant. Some patients showed high day-60 TCRbeta diversity, which derived from surviving recipient T cells and thymic progenitors.

Preparation of the TCRbeta library involved a method that used unique molecular identifiers. TCRdb reanalysed the PCR reads using MiXCR and keeps one entry per CDR3 protein. The sample contains about 980,000 distinct CDR3 sequences, roughly 31% of which appear only once. As to this clonotype: Its target is unknown.

CDR1 and CDR2 from the germline V gene are SQVTM and ANQGSEA. Trimming removed 3 bases at V and 2 bases at J, with 13 bases between. This CDR3 is built from 14 residues. The material was PBMCs, mostly from graft donor cells, obtained 360 days after TCRalphabeta/CD19-depleted stem cell transplant. This rearrangement joins TRBV29-1 to TRBJ1-1; D not certain. This sequence was found in a boy younger than two who had a stem cell transplant for SCID, so the T cells may come from the graft donor. The CDR3 reads CSVDDRRINTEAFF. The CDR3 DNA sequence: TGCAGCGTTGATGACCGACGGATTAACACTGAAGCTTTCTTT. The whole variable domain, remainder taken from reference TRBV29-1 and TRBJ1-1, is SAVISQKPSRDICQRGTSLTIQCQVDSQVTMMFWYRQQPGQSLTLIATANQGSEATYESGFVIDKFPISRPNLTFSTLTVSNMSPEDSSIYLCSVDDRRINTEAFFGQGTRLTVV.